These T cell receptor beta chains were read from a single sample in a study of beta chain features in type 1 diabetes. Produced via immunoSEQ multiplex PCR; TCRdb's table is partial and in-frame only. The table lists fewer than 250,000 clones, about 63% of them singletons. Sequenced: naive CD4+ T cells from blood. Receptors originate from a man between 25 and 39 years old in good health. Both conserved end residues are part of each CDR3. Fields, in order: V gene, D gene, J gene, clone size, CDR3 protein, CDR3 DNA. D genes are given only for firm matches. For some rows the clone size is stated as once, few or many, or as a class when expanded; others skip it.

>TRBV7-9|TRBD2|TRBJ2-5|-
CASSLISGREETQYF
TGTGCCAGCAGCTTAATCAGCGGGAGAGAAGAGACCCAGTACTTC
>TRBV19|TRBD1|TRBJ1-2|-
CASSSTGVYGYTF
TGTGCCAGTAGTTCAACAGGGGTCTATGGCTACACCTTC
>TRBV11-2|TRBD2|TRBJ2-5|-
CASSLSGRAVETQYF
TGTGCCAGCAGCTTAAGCGGGAGGGCCGTAGAGACCCAGTACTTC
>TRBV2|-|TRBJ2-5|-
CASKWTYQETQYF
TGTGCCAGCAAGTGGACGTATCAAGAGACCCAGTACTTC
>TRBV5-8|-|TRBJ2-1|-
CASTFLSSYNEQFF
TGTGCCAGCACCTTCCTGAGCTCCTACAATGAGCAGTTCTTC
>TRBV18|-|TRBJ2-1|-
CASSPLGGGDNEQFF
TGTGCCAGCTCACCTCTAGGCGGAGGTGACAATGAGCAGTTCTTC
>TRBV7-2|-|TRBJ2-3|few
CASSLWVGTDTQYF
TGTGCCAGCAGCCTCTGGGTTGGTACAGATACGCAGTATTTT
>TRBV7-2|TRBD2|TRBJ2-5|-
CASSNGLAGGRETQYF
TGTGCCAGCAGTAACGGACTAGCGGGAGGACGCGAGACCCAGTACTTC
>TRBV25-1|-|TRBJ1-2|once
CASSEYAGANYGYTF
TGTGCCAGCAGTGAATATGCAGGGGCTAACTATGGCTACACCTTC
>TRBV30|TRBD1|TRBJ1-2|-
CAWSSPLQGNYGYTF
TGTGCCTGGAGTTCTCCTCTACAGGGGAACTATGGCTACACCTTC
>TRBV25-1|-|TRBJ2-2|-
CASSESGKDTGELFF
TGTGCCAGCAGTGAATCAGGGAAGGACACCGGGGAGCTGTTTTTT
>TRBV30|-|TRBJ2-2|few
CAWTPGNTGELFF
TGTGCCTGGACCCCCGGGAACACCGGGGAGCTGTTTTTT
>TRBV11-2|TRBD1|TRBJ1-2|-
CASSWGQGIYGYTF
TGTGCCAGCAGCTGGGGACAGGGCATCTATGGCTACACCTTC
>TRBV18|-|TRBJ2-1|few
CASSPLGSSNNEQFF
TGTGCCAGCTCACCACTAGGATCCTCAAACAATGAGCAGTTCTTC
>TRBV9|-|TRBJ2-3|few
CASSARDSTDTQYF
TGTGCCAGCAGCGCAAGGGACAGCACAGATACGCAGTATTTT
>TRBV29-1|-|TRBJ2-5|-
CSFLGQSTRGGTQYF
TGCAGCTTTCTCGGACAGTCAACCCGGGGTGGGACCCAGTACTTC
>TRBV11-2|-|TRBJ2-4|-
CASSSAGTKNIQYF
TGTGCCAGCAGCTCAGCCGGAACCAAAAACATTCAGTACTTC
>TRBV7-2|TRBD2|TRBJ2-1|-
CASSFSGGTYNEQFF
TGTGCCAGCAGCTTTTCCGGGGGGACCTACAATGAGCAGTTCTTC
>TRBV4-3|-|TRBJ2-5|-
CASSQDVVGGETQYF
TGCGCCAGCAGCCAAGATGTAGTCGGTGGGGAGACCCAGTACTTC
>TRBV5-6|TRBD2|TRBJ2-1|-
CASRRGASSYNEQFF
TGTGCCAGCAGGCGGGGGGCCAGCTCCTACAATGAGCAGTTCTTC
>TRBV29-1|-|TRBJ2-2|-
CSVDKSNTGELFF
TGCAGCGTTGACAAATCGAACACCGGGGAGCTGTTTTTT
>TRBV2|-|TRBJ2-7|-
CASSELGQYEQYF
TGTGCCAGCAGTGAACTAGGGCAGTACGAGCAGTACTTC
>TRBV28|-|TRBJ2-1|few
CASGGAWDEQFF
TGTGCCAGTGGCGGGGCCTGGGATGAGCAGTTCTTC
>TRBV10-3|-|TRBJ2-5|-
CAISVAGETQYF
TGTGCCATCAGTGTGGCGGGCGAGACCCAGTACTTC
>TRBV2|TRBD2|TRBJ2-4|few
CASNTGTSGVQWIQYF
TGTGCCAGCAATACGGGGACTAGCGGCGTGCAGTGGATTCAGTACTTC
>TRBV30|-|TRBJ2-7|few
CAWNEDRSYEQYF
TGTGCCTGGAACGAAGACAGGTCCTACGAGCAGTACTTC
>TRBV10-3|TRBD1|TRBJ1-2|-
CAIREATGQGIEGYTF
TGTGCCATCAGGGAGGCTACGGGACAGGGGATTGAAGGCTACACCTTC
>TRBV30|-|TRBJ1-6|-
CASTQGKNSPLHF
TGTGCCTCCACACAGGGCAAGAATTCACCCCTCCACTTT
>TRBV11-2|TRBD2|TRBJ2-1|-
CASSLDSGYNNEQFF
TGTGCCAGCAGCTTAGATAGCGGGTATAACAATGAGCAGTTCTTC
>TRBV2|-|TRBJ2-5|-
CASSGETQYF
TGTGCCAGCAGTGGGGAAACCCAGTACTTC
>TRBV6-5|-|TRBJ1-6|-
CASTRTGMHNSPLHF
TGTGCCAGCACCCGTACGGGGATGCATAATTCACCCCTCCACTTT
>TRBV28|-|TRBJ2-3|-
CASRTELTFTDTQYF
TGTGCCAGCAGGACCGAACTAACTTTCACAGATACGCAGTATTTT
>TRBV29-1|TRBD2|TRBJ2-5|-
CSVEGQKLAGKETQYF
TGCAGCGTTGAAGGGCAGAAACTAGCGGGGAAAGAGACCCAGTACTTC
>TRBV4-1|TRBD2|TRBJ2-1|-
CASSQDWGAGGFNEQFF
TGCGCCAGCAGCCAAGATTGGGGAGCGGGAGGATTCAATGAGCAGTTCTTC
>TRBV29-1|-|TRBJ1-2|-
CSTSPTEGLGTF
TGCAGCACGTCCCCAACAGAAGGATTAGGCACCTTC
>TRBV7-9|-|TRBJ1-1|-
CASSLEGEAEAFF
TGTGCCAGCAGCTTGGAGGGGGAGGCTGAAGCTTTCTTT
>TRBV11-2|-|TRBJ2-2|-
CASGSSGASLGGELFF
TGTGCCAGCGGATCCTCCGGCGCTAGCCTAGGCGGGGAGCTGTTTTTT
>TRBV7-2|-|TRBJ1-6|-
CASSLLQGSYSPLHF
TGTGCCAGCAGCTTGCTACAGGGTTCCTATTCACCCCTCCACTTT
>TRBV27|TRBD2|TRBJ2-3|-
CASSSLAGGIDTQYF
TGTGCCAGCAGTTCACTAGCGGGAGGAATAGATACGCAGTATTTT
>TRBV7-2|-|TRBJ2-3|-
CASSLTLAQLDGDTQYF
TGTGCCAGCAGCTTAACTCTAGCGCAGCTAGATGGGGATACGCAGTATTTT
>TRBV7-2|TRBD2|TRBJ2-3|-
CASSWAGRETDTQYF
TGTGCCAGCAGCTGGGCGGGGAGGGAAACAGATACGCAGTATTTT
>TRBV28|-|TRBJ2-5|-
CASSLEETQYF
TGTGCCAGCAGTTTAGAGGAGACCCAGTACTTC
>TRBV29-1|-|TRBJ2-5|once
CSVDRAETQYF
TGCAGCGTTGACCGGGCAGAGACCCAGTACTTC
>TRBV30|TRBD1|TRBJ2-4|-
CAWSRTGGSKNIQYF
TGTGCCTGGAGCCGGACAGGCGGTTCCAAAAACATTCAGTACTTC
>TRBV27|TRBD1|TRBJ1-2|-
CASTSQRDRGLGYTF
TGTGCCAGCACCTCCCAGAGAGACAGGGGGCTTGGCTACACCTTC
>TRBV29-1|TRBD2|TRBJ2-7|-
CSVESGRFNEQYF
TGCAGCGTAGAAAGCGGGAGGTTCAACGAGCAGTACTTC
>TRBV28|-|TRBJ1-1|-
CASSLGYGDREAFF
TGTGCCAGCAGTTTGGGGTATGGGGACCGGGAGGCTTTCTTT
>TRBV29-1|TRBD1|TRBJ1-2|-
CSVEGGTGPNYGYTF
TGCAGCGTTGAAGGAGGGACAGGCCCCAACTATGGCTACACCTTC
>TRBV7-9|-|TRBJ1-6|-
CASSSDPISPLHF
TGTGCCAGCAGCTCCGACCCCATTTCACCCCTCCACTTT
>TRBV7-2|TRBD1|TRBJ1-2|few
CASSSQGAYYGYTF
TGTGCCAGCAGCTCACAGGGGGCGTACTATGGCTACACCTTC
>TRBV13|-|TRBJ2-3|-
CASSLMGQLAEYF
TGTGCCAGCAGCTTAATGGGTCAGCTCGCGGAGTATTTT
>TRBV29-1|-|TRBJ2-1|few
CSVVGDSSYNEQFF
TGCAGCGTTGTAGGAGACTCCTCCTACAATGAGCAGTTCTTC
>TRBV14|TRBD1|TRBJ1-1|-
CASSQDRGEAFF
TGTGCCAGCAGCCAGGACAGGGGTGAAGCTTTCTTT
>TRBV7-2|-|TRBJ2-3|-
CASSLGLGTDTQYF
TGTGCCAGCAGCTTGGGGCTCGGCACAGATACGCAGTATTTT
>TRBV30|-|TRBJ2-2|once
CAWSRDTGELFF
TGTGCCTGGTCTCGGGACACCGGGGAGCTGTTTTTT
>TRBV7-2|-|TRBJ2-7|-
CASSLARREQYF
TGTGCCAGCAGCTTAGCAAGACGCGAGCAGTACTTC
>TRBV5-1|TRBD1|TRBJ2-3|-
CASSWTGSTDTQYF
TGCGCCAGCAGCTGGACAGGCTCCACAGATACGCAGTATTTT
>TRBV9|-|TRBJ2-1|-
CASSVVGSSSYNEQFF
TGTGCCAGCAGCGTAGTGGGGTCAAGCTCCTACAATGAGCAGTTCTTC
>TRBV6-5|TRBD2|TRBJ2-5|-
CASSYSGTSGVETQYF
TGTGCCAGCAGTTACTCCGGGACTAGCGGGGTGGAGACCCAGTACTTC